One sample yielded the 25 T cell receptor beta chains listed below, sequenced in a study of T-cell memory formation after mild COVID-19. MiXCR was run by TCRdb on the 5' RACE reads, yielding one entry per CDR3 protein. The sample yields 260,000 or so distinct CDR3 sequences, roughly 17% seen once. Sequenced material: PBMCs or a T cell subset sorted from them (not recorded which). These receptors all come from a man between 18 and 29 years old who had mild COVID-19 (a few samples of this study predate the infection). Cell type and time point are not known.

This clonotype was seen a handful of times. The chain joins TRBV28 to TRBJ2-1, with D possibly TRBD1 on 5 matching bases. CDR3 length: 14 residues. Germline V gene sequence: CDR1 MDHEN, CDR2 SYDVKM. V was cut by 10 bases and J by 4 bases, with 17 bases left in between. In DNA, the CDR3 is TGTGCCATTACAACAGGTGGGAAGTACAATGAGCAGTTCTTC. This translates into CAITTGGKYNEQFF. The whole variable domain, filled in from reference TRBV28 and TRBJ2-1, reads DVKVTQSSRYLVKRTGEKVFLECVQDMDHENMFWYRQDPGLGLRLIYFSYDVKMKEKGDIPEGYSVSREKKERFSLILESASTNQTSMYLCAITTGGKYNEQFFGPGTRLTVL.

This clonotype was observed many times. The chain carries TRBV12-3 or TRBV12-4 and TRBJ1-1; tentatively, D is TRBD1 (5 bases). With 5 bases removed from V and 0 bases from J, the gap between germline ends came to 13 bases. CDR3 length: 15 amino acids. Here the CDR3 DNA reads TGTGCCAGCAGTACCCTGGGGGGTCTGAACACTGAAGCTTTCTTT. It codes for CASSTLGGLNTEAFF.

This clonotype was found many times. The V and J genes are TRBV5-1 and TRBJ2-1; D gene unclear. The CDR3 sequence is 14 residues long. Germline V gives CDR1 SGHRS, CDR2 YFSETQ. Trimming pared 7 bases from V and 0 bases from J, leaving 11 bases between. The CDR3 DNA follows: TGCGCCAGCGCATACCCAAGCTCCTACAATGAGCAGTTCTTC. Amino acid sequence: CASAYPSSYNEQFF.

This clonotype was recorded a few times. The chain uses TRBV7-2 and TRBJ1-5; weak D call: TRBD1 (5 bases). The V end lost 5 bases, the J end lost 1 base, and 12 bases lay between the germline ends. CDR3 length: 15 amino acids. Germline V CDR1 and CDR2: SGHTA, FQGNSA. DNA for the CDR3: TGTGCCAGCAGCCGAGGGGTGAGGAGCAATCAGCCCCAGCATTTT. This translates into CASSRGVRSNQPQHF.

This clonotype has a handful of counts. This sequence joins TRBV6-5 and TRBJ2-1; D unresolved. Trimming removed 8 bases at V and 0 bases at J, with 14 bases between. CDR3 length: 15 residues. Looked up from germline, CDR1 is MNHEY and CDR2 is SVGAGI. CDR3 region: CASQSRRFSYNEQFF. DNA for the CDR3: TGTGCCAGCCAAAGCCGGCGGTTCTCCTACAATGAGCAGTTCTTC.

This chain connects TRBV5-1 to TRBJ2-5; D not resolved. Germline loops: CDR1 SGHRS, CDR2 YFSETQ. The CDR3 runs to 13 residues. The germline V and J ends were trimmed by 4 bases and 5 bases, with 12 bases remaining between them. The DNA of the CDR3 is TGCGCCAGCAGCCCCGGGCCCAGGGAGACCCAGTACTTC. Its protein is CASSPGPRETQYF. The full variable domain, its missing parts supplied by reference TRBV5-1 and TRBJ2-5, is KAGVTQTPRYLIKTRGQQVTLSCSPISGHRSVSWYQQTPGQGLQFLFEYFSETQRNKGNFPGRFSGRQFSNSRSEMNVSTLELGDSALYLCASSPGPRETQYFGPGTRLLVL.

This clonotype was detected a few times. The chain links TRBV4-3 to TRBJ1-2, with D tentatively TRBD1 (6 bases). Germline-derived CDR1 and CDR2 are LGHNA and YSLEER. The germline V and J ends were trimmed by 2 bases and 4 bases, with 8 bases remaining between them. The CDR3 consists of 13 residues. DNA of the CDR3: TGCGCCAGCAGCCAACTGACAGGCTATGGCTACACCTTC. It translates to CASSQLTGYGYTF.

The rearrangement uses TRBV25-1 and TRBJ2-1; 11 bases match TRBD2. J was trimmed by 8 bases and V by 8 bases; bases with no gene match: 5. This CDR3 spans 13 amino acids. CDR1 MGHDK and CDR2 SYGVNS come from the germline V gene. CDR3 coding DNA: TGTGCCAGCGGACTAGCGGGTGGGGATGAGCAGTTCTTC. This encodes CASGLAGGDEQFF.

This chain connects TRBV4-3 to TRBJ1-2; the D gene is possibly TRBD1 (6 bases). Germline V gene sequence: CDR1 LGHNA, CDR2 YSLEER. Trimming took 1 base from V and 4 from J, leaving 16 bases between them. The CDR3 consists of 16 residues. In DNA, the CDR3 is TGCGCCAGCAGCCAAGCGGTTGGACAGTTCGGCTATGGCTACACCTTC. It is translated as CASSQAVGQFGYGYTF.

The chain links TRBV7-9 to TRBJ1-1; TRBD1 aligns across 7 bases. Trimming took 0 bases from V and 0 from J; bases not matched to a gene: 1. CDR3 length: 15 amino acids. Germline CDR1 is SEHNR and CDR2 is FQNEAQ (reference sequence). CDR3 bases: TGTGCCAGCAGCTTAGCGCAGGGGGTGAACACTGAAGCTTTCTTT. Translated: CASSLAQGVNTEAFF.

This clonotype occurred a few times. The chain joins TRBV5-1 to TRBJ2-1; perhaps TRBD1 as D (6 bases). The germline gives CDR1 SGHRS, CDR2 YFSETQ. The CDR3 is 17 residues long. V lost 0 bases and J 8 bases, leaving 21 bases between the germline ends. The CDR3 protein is CASSLEPGVGVGHEQFF. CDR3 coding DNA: TGCGCCAGCAGCTTGGAGCCAGGGGTTGGAGTGGGACATGAGCAGTTCTTC.

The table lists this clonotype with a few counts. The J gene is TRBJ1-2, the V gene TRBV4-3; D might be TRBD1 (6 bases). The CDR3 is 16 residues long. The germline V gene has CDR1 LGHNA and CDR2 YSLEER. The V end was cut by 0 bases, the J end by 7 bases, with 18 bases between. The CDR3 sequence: CASSQEGPGHPSGYTF. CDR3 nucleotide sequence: TGCGCCAGCAGCCAAGAGGGGCCGGGACATCCGAGTGGCTACACCTTC.

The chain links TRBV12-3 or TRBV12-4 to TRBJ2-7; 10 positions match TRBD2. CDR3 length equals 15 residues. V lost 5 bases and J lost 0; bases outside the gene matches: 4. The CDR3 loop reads CASSPRTSGSYEQYF. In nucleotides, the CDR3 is TGTGCCAGCAGTCCCCGGACTAGCGGCTCCTACGAGCAGTACTTC.

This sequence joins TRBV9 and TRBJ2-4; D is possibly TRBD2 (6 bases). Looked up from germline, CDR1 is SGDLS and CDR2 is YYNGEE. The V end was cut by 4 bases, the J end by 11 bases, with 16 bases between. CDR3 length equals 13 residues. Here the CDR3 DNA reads TGTGCCAGCAGCCCCAGTTTGGGGGGTTTTCAGTACTTC. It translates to CASSPSLGGFQYF. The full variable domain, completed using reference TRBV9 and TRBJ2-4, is DSGVTQTPKHLITATGQRVTLRCSPRSGDLSVYWYQQSLDQGLQFLIQYYNGEERAKGNILERFSAQQFPDLHSELNLSSLELGDSALYFCASSPSLGGFQYFGAGTRLSVL.

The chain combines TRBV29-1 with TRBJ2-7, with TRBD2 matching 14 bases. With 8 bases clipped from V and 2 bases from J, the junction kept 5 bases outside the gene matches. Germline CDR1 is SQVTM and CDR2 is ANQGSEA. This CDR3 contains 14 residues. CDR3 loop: CSYLGLAGAYEQYF. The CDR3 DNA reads TGCAGCTACTTGGGACTAGCGGGAGCCTACGAGCAGTACTTC.

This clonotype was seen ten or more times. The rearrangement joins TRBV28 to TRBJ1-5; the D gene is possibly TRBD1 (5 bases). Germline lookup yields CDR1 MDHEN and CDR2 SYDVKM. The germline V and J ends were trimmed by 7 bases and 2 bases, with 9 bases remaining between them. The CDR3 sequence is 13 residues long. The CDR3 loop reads CASNRYGNQPQHF. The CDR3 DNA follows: TGTGCCAGCAACAGGTACGGCAATCAGCCCCAGCATTTT.

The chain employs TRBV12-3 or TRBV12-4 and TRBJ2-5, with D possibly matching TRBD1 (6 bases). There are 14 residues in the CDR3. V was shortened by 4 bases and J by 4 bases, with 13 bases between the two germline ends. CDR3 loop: CASSSPGVRETQYF. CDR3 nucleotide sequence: TGTGCCAGCAGTTCTCCAGGGGTCCGAGAGACCCAGTACTTC.

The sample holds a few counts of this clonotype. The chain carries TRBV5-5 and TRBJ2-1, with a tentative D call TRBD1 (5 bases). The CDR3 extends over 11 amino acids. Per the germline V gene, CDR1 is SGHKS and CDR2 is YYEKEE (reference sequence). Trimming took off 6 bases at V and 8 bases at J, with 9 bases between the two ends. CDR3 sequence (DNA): TGTGCCAGCAATTGGGGCGATGAGCAGTTCTTC. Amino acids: CASNWGDEQFF.

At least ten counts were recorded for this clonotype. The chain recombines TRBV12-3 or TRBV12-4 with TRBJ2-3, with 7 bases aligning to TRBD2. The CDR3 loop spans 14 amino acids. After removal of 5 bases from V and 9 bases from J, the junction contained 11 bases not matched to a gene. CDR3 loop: CASSPGTTIGTQYF. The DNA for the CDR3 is TGTGCCAGCAGTCCCGGGACTACGATAGGGACGCAGTATTTT.

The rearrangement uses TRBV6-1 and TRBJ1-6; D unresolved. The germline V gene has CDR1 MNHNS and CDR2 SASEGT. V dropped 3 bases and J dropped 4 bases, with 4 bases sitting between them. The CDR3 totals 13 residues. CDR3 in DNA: TGTGCCAGCAGTGAGGTATATAATTCACCCCTCCACTTT. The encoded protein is CASSEVYNSPLHF.

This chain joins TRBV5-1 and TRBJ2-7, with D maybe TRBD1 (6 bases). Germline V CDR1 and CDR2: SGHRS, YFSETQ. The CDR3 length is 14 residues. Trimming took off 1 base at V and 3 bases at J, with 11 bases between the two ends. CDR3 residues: CASSLSQGHYEQYV. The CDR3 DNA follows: TGCGCCAGCAGCTTGTCACAGGGTCACTACGAGCAGTACGTC.

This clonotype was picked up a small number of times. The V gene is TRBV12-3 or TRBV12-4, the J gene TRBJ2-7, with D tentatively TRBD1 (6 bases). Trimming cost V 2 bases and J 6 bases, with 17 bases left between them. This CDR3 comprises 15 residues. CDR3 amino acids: CASSLIWGPSAEQYF. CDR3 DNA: TGTGCCAGCAGTTTAATCTGGGGGCCCTCGGCCGAGCAGTACTTC.

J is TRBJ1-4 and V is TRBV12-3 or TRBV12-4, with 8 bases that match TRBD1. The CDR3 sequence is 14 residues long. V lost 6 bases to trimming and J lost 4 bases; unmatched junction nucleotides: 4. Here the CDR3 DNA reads TGTGCCAGCAGAACAGGGGGTGGTAATGAAAAACTGTTTTTT. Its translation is CASRTGGGNEKLFF.

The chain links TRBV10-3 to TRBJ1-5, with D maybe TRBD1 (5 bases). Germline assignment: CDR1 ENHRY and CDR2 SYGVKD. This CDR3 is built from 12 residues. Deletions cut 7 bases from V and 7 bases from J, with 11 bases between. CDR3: CAIMGEGQPQHF. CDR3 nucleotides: TGTGCCATCATGGGGGAAGGACAGCCCCAGCATTTT.

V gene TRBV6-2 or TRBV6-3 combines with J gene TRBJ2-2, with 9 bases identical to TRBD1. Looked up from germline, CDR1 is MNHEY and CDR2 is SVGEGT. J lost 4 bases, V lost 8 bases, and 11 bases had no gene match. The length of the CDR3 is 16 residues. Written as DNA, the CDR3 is TGTGCCAGCGGGGACAGGGAGAATTCGGGCACCGGGGAGCTGTTTTTT. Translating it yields CASGDRENSGTGELFF.